This T cell receptor (beta chain) originates from a study of control samples from healthy donors and cancer patients. The CDR3 covers 16 residues. Looked up from germline, CDR1 is LNHDA and CDR2 is SQIVND (reference sequence). J was trimmed by 10 bases and V by 3 bases; bases with no gene match: 13. Data came from immunoSEQ multiplex PCR; TCRdb stores just in-frame clones and leaves some out. The sample lists approximately 230,000 clones, over 70% seen once, with about 14% in the top ten. The sequenced material came from PBMCs. The origin of this receptor is a woman between 55 and 75 years old with lung cancer. V usage is TRBV19 and J usage is TRBJ1-4, with TRBD1 matching 8 bases. This CDR3 is CASSMSAGTTGGKLFF. CDR3 bases: TGTGCCAGTAGTATGTCGGCGGGTACAACAGGGGGAAAACTGTTTTTT. Using reference TRBV19 and TRBJ1-4 for the parts outside the CDR3, the full variable domain is DGGITQSPKYLFRKEGQNVTLSCEQNLNHDAMYWYRQDPGQGLRLIYYSQIVNDFQKGDIAEGYSVSREKKESFPLTVTSAQKNPTAFYLCASSMSAGTTGGKLFFGSGTQLSVL.